One sample yielded the 22 T cell receptor beta chains listed below, sequenced in a study of post-analysis software for immune sequencing data (dated by TCRdb to the mid-2010s). Antigens for these TCRs are unknown. Study-level results and caveats: Significantly higher frequencies in patients than in controls were found for about five TRBV segments, including TRBV5-6, TRBV5-1 and TRBV20-1.

Library construction relied on PCR. The sequencing machine was an Illumina HiSeq 2500. To reduce PCR and sequencing biases, unique molecular identifiers were incorporated into the TCR beta cDNA libraries. Using fastp trimming at Q25 and MiXCR clonotype assembly, TCRdb reanalyzed the public sequencing data and kept in-frame beta chains. Identical CDR3 protein sequences are pooled into one entry, listed with their most common genes and DNA. The sample records more than 350,000 distinct CDR3 sequences, 39% of which are singletons. Around 8% of the sample goes to the ten largest clones. Sequencing was done on a sample of blood. Receptor source: a girl aged 2 to 10 with multiple sclerosis.

The chain has TRBV7-2 and TRBJ2-6, with 8 bases matching TRBD2. CDR1 is SGHTA, CDR2 FQGNSA, per germline. The CDR3 loop spans 15 amino acids. The junction had 1 base not matched to a gene; V was cut back by 5 bases and J by 1 base. In nucleotides, the CDR3 is TGTGCCAGCAGCCGGGGGGGATCTGGGGCCAACGTCCTGACTTTC. Translating it yields CASSRGGSGANVLTF.

This clonotype was seen more than once but under ten times. The germline gene is not matched at one end of the junction; a read error may be the cause. The rearrangement joins TRBV11-2 to TRBJ2-1; D ambiguous. CDR1 SGHAT and CDR2 FQNNGV come from the germline V gene. This CDR3 region has 12 residues. Written as DNA, the CDR3 is TGTGCCAGTAGCTTAGCACTCCGTGAGCAGTTCTTC. Translating it yields CASSLALREQFF. Combining the CDR3 with reference TRBV11-2 and TRBJ2-1 gives the whole variable domain EAGVAQSPRYKIIEKRQSVAFWCNPISGHATLYWYQQILGQGPKLLIQFQNNGVVDDSQLPKDRFSAERLKGVDSTLKIQPAKLEDSAVYLCASSLALREQFFGPGTRLTVL.

The chain is built from TRBV29-1 and TRBJ2-7; either TRBD1 or TRBD2 may supply D (5 bases each). The CDR3 length is 15 residues. CDR1 is SQVTM and CDR2 is ANQGSEA in the germline V gene. V lost 1 base and J 2 bases, leaving 15 bases between the germline ends. CDR3 residues: CSVEVGVGDAYEQYF. The DNA of the CDR3 is TGCAGCGTTGAAGTGGGGGTAGGAGACGCCTACGAGCAGTACTTC.

This clonotype was counted a single time. This chain joins TRBV7-9 and TRBJ2-1; D is undetermined. CDR1 is SEHNR and CDR2 is FQNEAQ in the germline V gene (reference sequence). Trimming shortened V by 5 bases and J by 2 bases, and 16 bases separated the two germline ends. The CDR3 totals 16 residues. The CDR3 DNA follows: TGTGCCAGCAGCCCAGTTGGACGGCTACCCTACAATGAGCAGTTCTTC. Its translation is CASSPVGRLPYNEQFF.

The gene calls are TRBV29-1 and TRBJ1-2; D is unclear. The CDR3 sequence is 12 residues long. Germline V gene lookup returns CDR1 SQVTM and CDR2 ANQGSEA. Deletions cut 0 bases from V and 7 bases from J, with 9 bases between. The CDR3 DNA is TGCAGCGTTGAAGAGATGGCGTTTGGCTACACCTTC. This encodes CSVEEMAFGYTF. Combining the CDR3 with reference TRBV29-1 and TRBJ1-2 gives the whole variable domain SAVISQKPSRDICQRGTSLTIQCQVDSQVTMMFWYRQQPGQSLTLIATANQGSEATYESGFVIDKFPISRPNLTFSTLTVSNMSPEDSSIYLCSVEEMAFGYTFGSGTRLTVV.

The rearrangement uses TRBV29-1 and TRBJ2-1; the D gene is possibly TRBD1 (6 bases). The J call may not be correct, given that the DNA end is closer to TRBJ2-7. In germline, CDR1 is SQVTM, CDR2 ANQGSEA. The CDR3 contains 13 residues. This CDR3 is CSVAGDRYNEQYF. Written as DNA, the CDR3 is TGCAGCGTTGCAGGGGATAGGTACAATGAGCAGTACTTC.

The sample holds a few counts of this clonotype. The gene calls are TRBV29-1 and TRBJ1-4; 10 nucleotides line up with TRBD1. CDR1 and CDR2 (germline): SQVTM, ANQGSEA. The CDR3 consists of 13 residues. J lost 7 bases, V lost 4 bases, and 3 bases had no gene match. In nucleotides, the CDR3 is TGCAGCGTTGGACAGGGGGCGAGTGAAAAACTGTTTTTT. Translation gives CSVGQGASEKLFF.

This clonotype appeared a single time. The J gene is TRBJ2-7, the V gene TRBV27; possible D gene TRBD2, 5 bases. V lost 3 bases and J lost 5, with 11 bases in between. CDR1 and CDR2 from the germline V gene are MNHEY and SMNVEV (reference sequence). The CDR3 covers 13 residues. The CDR3 here is CASSLGSYHEQYF. In DNA, the CDR3 is TGTGCCAGCAGTTTGGGGAGTTACCACGAGCAGTACTTC.

This clonotype was detected only a few times. The chain carries TRBV9 and TRBJ2-2; TRBD1 matches at 7 bases. J was trimmed by 4 bases and V by 3 bases; bases with no gene match: 3. The CDR3 has 14 amino acids. Germline CDR1 SGDLS, CDR2 YYNGEE. CDR3 nucleotides: TGTGCCAGCAGCGCGGGACAGACCACCGGGGAGCTGTTTTTT. Amino acids: CASSAGQTTGELFF.

Comments on this clonotype: A read error may explain this, as a much larger clone is one base away. This chain uses TRBV29-1 with TRBJ2-1, with D maybe TRBD1 (6 bases). The end of the DNA fits TRBJ2-7 better, so the J call may be wrong. CDR3 size: 12 residues. The germline V gene encodes CDR1 SQVTM and CDR2 ANQGSEA. The CDR3 DNA follows: TGCAGCGTTGAACAGGGGTACAATGAGCAGTACTTC. Its translation is CSVEQGYNEQYF.

This rearrangement joins TRBV29-1 to TRBJ1-1; D not certain. Germline values: CDR1 SQVTM, CDR2 ANQGSEA. The CDR3 contains 14 residues. The V end was cut by 4 bases, the J end by 0 bases, with 12 bases between. For the CDR3, the DNA is TGCAGCGTTGGACGGGCGGCTATGAACACTGAAGCTTTCTTT. Protein product: CSVGRAAMNTEAFF. Filled out from reference TRBV29-1 and TRBJ1-1, the complete variable domain reads SAVISQKPSRDICQRGTSLTIQCQVDSQVTMMFWYRQQPGQSLTLIATANQGSEATYESGFVIDKFPISRPNLTFSTLTVSNMSPEDSSIYLCSVGRAAMNTEAFFGQGTRLTVV.

V gene TRBV25-1 combines with J gene TRBJ2-3; D remains ambiguous. Germline-derived CDR1 and CDR2 are MGHDK and SYGVNS. This CDR3 is 15 amino acids long. Trimming removed 1 base from V and 3 bases from J, with 11 bases in between. The CDR3 sequence is CASSELGLGTDTQYF. For the CDR3, the DNA is TGTGCCAGCAGTGAATTAGGGCTAGGGACAGATACGCAGTATTTT. Supplemented by reference TRBV25-1 and TRBJ2-3, the full variable domain reads EADIYQTPRYLVIGTGKKITLECSQTMGHDKMYWYQQDPGMELHLIHYSYGVNSTEKGDLSSESTVSRIRTEHFPLTLESARPSHTSQYLCASSELGLGTDTQYFGPGTRLTVL.

This clonotype was counted only a few times. The chain links TRBV12-3 or TRBV12-4 to TRBJ2-7; a weak D match, TRBD2 (6 bases). V lost 0 bases and J lost 6, with 15 bases in between. The CDR3 totals 15 residues. The CDR3 here is CASSLATGVVPEQYF. CDR3 nucleotides: TGTGCCAGCAGTTTAGCGACGGGGGTTGTCCCCGAGCAGTACTTC.

In its sample, this clonotype was seen once. The chain couples TRBV7-2 to TRBJ1-2; D uncertain. V dropped 4 bases and J dropped 3 bases, with 12 bases sitting between them. The CDR3 sequence is 14 residues long. Germline assignment: CDR1 SGHTA and CDR2 FQGNSA. In nucleotides, the CDR3 is TGTGCCAGCAGCTCCCTAGTACATTACTATGGCTACACCTTC. Residues: CASSSLVHYYGYTF.

The sample holds many counts of this clonotype. This chain joins TRBV29-1 and TRBJ2-2; no definite D call. The CDR3 extends over 13 amino acids. Germline assignment: CDR1 SQVTM and CDR2 ANQGSEA. V lost 0 bases, J lost 7 bases, and 9 bases lay in between. The CDR3 sequence is CSVEDSPNGELFF. CDR3 DNA sequence: TGCAGCGTTGAAGATAGTCCTAACGGGGAGCTGTTTTTT.

The rearrangement links TRBV3-1 to TRBJ2-4; D is undetermined. Germline V gene sequence: CDR1 LGHDT, CDR2 YNNKEL (reference sequence). V was pared by 2 bases and J by 6 bases, with 5 bases between. The CDR3 length is 12 residues. CDR3 DNA sequence: TGTGCCAGCAGCCAACGGAGAAACATTCAGTACTTC. It translates to CASSQRRNIQYF.

This clonotype was found once. The chain links TRBV24-1 to TRBJ2-7; 11 bases align to TRBD1. The CDR3 spans 14 residues. Per the germline V gene, CDR1 is KGHDR and CDR2 is SFDVKD. J lost 7 bases, V lost 3 bases, and 4 bases had no gene match. The CDR3: CATSDPGTGGEQYF. The CDR3 bases are TGTGCCACCAGTGATCCCGGGACAGGGGGGGAGCAGTACTTC.

V and J are TRBV12-3 or TRBV12-4 and TRBJ2-1; 13 bases map to TRBD2. Germline trimming cut 5 bases from V and 7 bases from J; bases unmatched to any gene: 5. There are 15 residues in the CDR3. The CDR3 region is CASSPGTSGKNEQFF. In DNA, the CDR3 is TGTGCCAGCAGTCCCGGGACTAGCGGGAAAAATGAGCAGTTCTTC.

In DNA, the CDR3 is TGTGCCAGTAGGATAACACCTAACTATGGCTACACCTTC. Its translation: CASRITPNYGYTF. V usage is TRBV19 and J usage is TRBJ1-2; D remains ambiguous. The germline gives CDR1 LNHDA, CDR2 SQIVND (reference sequence). This CDR3 is 13 amino acids long. V was clipped by 6 bases and J by 0 bases, with 8 bases between them.

J is TRBJ2-3 and V is TRBV7-2, with TRBD2 matching over 7 bases. After removal of 0 bases from V and 1 base from J, the junction contained 10 bases not matched to a gene. The CDR3 consists of 18 residues. The germline CDR1 and CDR2 sequences are SGHTA and FQGNSA. As DNA, the CDR3 is TGTGCCAGCAGCTTAGCAGTTAGAAGGGACTACCGCACAGATACGCAGTATTTT. Its translation is CASSLAVRRDYRTDTQYF.

This chain uses TRBV7-2 with TRBJ2-1; 8 bases are shared with TRBD2. The DNA end is a closer match to TRBJ2-7, so the J assignment may be wrong. Germline CDR1 and CDR2: SGHTA and FQGNSA. This CDR3 spans 16 amino acids. The CDR3 loop reads CASSIHRTSSYNEQYF. CDR3 nucleotide sequence: TGTGCCAGCAGCATCCACAGGACTAGCTCCTACAATGAGCAGTACTTC.

The chain recombines TRBV11-2 with TRBJ2-1; D is ambiguous. V lost 6 bases and J lost 6, with 9 bases in between. Germline V gene data show CDR1 as SGHAT and CDR2 as FQNNGV. CDR3 length: 12 residues. CDR3: CASRVLGNEQFF. The CDR3 coding sequence is TGTGCCAGCAGAGTCCTCGGCAATGAGCAGTTCTTC. The variable domain in full, with the rest retrieved from reference TRBV11-2 and TRBJ2-1, is EAGVAQSPRYKIIEKRQSVAFWCNPISGHATLYWYQQILGQGPKLLIQFQNNGVVDDSQLPKDRFSAERLKGVDSTLKIQPAKLEDSAVYLCASRVLGNEQFFGPGTRLTVL.